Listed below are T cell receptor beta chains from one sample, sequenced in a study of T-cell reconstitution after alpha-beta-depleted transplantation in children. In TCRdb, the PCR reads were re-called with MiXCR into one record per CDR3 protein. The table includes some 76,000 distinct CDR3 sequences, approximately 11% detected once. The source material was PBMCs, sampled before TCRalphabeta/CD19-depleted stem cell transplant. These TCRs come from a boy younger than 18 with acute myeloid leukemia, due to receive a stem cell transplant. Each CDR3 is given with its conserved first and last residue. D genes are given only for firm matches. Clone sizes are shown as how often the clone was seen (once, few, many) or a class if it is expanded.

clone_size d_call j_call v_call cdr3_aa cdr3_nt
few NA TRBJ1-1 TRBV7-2 CASSSGTANTEAFF TGTGCCAGCAGCTCAGGGACGGCGAACACTGAAGCTTTCTTT
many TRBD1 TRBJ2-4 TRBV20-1 CSAREGNRGHIQYF TGCAGTGCTAGAGAAGGGAACAGGGGCCACATTCAGTACTTC
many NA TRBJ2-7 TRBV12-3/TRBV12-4 CASSITRDPRSEQYF TGTGCCAGCAGCATAACCCGGGATCCGAGGAGCGAGCAGTACTTC
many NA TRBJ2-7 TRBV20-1 CSGRPTGSGEQYF TGCAGTGGCCGACCCACAGGGTCCGGAGAGCAGTACTTC
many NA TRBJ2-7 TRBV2 CASSPGRWEQYF TGTGCCAGCAGTCCGGGACGGTGGGAGCAGTACTTC
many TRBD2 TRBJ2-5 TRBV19 CASSMKAGAAATQYF TGTGCCAGTAGTATGAAAGCGGGGGCGGCGGCGACCCAGTACTTC
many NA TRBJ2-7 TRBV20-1 CSARVSNSNEQYF TGCAGTGCTAGAGTTAGCAACTCCAACGAGCAGTACTTC
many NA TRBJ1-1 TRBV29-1 CSVEERAGTEAFF TGCAGCGTTGAAGAGCGGGCCGGCACTGAAGCTTTCTTT
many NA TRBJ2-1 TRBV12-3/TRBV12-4 CASRAHRTDSSYNEQFF TGTGCCAGCAGAGCCCACCGGACAGACAGCTCCTACAATGAGCAGTTCTTC
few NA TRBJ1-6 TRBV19 CASSITRGAGNSPLHF TGTGCCAGTAGTATAACTCGGGGGGCCGGGAATTCACCCCTCCACTTT
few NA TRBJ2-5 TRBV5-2 CATCFAGGRMGQETQYF TGTGCCACCTGTTTTGCGGGAGGTAGGATGGGTCAAGAGACCCAGTACTTC
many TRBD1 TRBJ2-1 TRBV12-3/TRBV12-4 CASSLSGQGANEQFF TGTGCCAGCAGTTTATCGGGACAGGGGGCCAATGAGCAGTTCTTC
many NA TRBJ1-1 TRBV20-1 CSARGAPGMNTEAFF TGCAGTGCTAGAGGTGCGCCAGGGATGAACACTGAAGCTTTCTTT
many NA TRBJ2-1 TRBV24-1 CATSDTGQSRRQFF TGTGCCACCAGTGATACCGGACAGAGCCGTAGGCAGTTCTTC
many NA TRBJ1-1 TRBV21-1 CASSGRDRSLMNTEAFF TGTGCCAGCAGCGGCAGGGACAGAAGTCTCATGAACACTGAAGCTTTCTTT